Presented here are 16 T cell receptor beta chains from one specimen sequenced in a study of blood T cell repertoires in COVID-19. TCRdb's copy holds only in-frame clones and misses some; the assay was immunoSEQ multiplex PCR. The sample consists of some 230,000 clones, approximately 83% of them appearing once. Sample: peripheral blood. The receptor source for this set is a woman in her forties or fifties with acute or convalescent COVID-19.

The genes are TRBV28 and TRBJ2-3, with TRBD2 identical over 12 bases. V lost 6 bases to trimming and J lost 3 bases; unmatched junction nucleotides: 7. CDR3 length: 16 residues. CDR1 and CDR2 (germline): MDHEN, SYDVKM. The CDR3 here is CASSLTSGGNTDTQYF. For the CDR3, the DNA is TGTGCCAGCAGCCTTACTAGCGGGGGGAATACAGATACGCAGTATTTT.

The chain links TRBV5-4 to TRBJ2-1, with TRBD2 identical over 12 bases. Trimming removed 2 bases from V and 7 bases from J; junction bases left unmatched: 4. Germline V CDR1 and CDR2: SGHNT, YYREEE (reference sequence). This CDR3 contains 15 residues. The CDR3 spells CASSLASGGANEQFF. In DNA form, the CDR3 reads TGTGCCAGCAGCTTAGCTAGCGGGGGGGCGAATGAGCAGTTCTTC.

The rearrangement links TRBV5-4 to TRBJ2-1, with 7 bases matching TRBD1. CDR1 and CDR2 from the germline V gene are SGHNT and YYREEE (reference sequence). CDR3 length: 13 residues. Losses at the gene ends were 7 bases for V and 5 bases for J; bases not matched to a gene: 6. CDR3 in DNA: TGTGCCAGCGGACAGGAGACAAACAATGAGCAGTTCTTC. This sequence encodes CASGQETNNEQFF.

The CDR3 DNA sequence: TGTGCCAGCAGCGCCGAAGCCGGGACAGGGGTCTACGAGCAGTACTTC. It specifies CASSAEAGTGVYEQYF. V is TRBV5-4 and J is TRBJ2-7, with 10 bases identical to TRBD1. The CDR3 contains 16 residues. Germline CDR1 and CDR2: SGHNT and YYREEE (reference sequence). Trimming took 4 bases from V and 3 from J; bases not matched to a gene: 10.

V and J are TRBV12-5 and TRBJ2-3; possibly TRBD1 for D (5 bases). Germline values: CDR1 LGHNT, CDR2 FRNRAP. Trimming shortened V by 3 bases and J by 4 bases, and 11 bases separated the two germline ends. The CDR3 has 14 residues. Here the CDR3 reads CASGLGRAADTQYF. In DNA, the CDR3 is TGTGCTAGTGGTTTAGGCAGGGCGGCAGATACGCAGTATTTT.

The chain uses TRBV4-1 and TRBJ2-7, with TRBD1 matching 7 bases. Looked up from germline, CDR1 is MGHRA and CDR2 is YSYEKL. The CDR3 sequence is 15 residues long. V lost 1 base, J lost 1 base, and 4 bases stayed unmatched. The DNA of the CDR3 is TGCGCCAGCAGCCAAGCTCGGACAGGTTCCTACGAGCAGTACTTC. Encoded protein: CASSQARTGSYEQYF.

The chain is built from TRBV2 and TRBJ1-3; a possible D gene is TRBD1 (6 bases). Per germline, CDR1 SNHLY and CDR2 FYNNEI. CDR3 length: 15 residues. Trimming pared 4 bases from V and 2 bases from J, leaving 12 bases between. CDR3 coding DNA: TGTGCCAGCAGTGTAACAGGGCCCCCTGGAAACACCATATATTTT. Its protein product is CASSVTGPPGNTIYF.

This clone was counted between two and nine times. V gene TRBV7-8 combines with J gene TRBJ1-3; the D gene is possibly TRBD1 (5 bases). CDR3 length: 16 amino acids. From germline, CDR1 is SGHVS and CDR2 FQNEAQ. Trimming left V 6 bases short and J 1 base short, with 16 bases between. CDR3 DNA sequence: TGTGCCAGCAGTCAATCCAGGGTTTTTTCTGGAAACACCATATATTTT. Translating gives CASSQSRVFSGNTIYF.

This sequence joins TRBV5-1 and TRBJ1-4, with D maybe TRBD1 (6 bases). Germline V gene lookup returns CDR1 SGHRS and CDR2 YFSETQ. The germline V and J ends were trimmed by 3 bases and 1 base, with 10 bases remaining between them. The CDR3 has 15 amino acids. The CDR3 sequence: CASSSGQLTNEKLFF. In DNA form, the CDR3 reads TGCGCCAGCAGCTCCGGACAGTTAACTAATGAAAAACTGTTTTTT.

This clone occurred a few times. The chain is built from TRBV7-2 and TRBJ1-4, with a weak D call TRBD1 (5 bases). Germline-derived CDR1 and CDR2 are SGHTA and FQGNSA. CDR3 length: 17 residues. V was shortened by 5 bases and J by 7 bases, with 23 bases between the two germline ends. The CDR3 DNA follows: TGTGCCAGCAGCCTCGGCCTCAATGGGGACTCCGGTGAAAAACTGTTTTTT. This encodes CASSLGLNGDSGEKLFF.

The CDR3 region is CASSFTLGQRNTEAFF. The CDR3 nucleotides are TGTGCCAGCAGTTTTACCTTGGGACAGAGGAACACTGAAGCTTTCTTT. The genes are TRBV28 and TRBJ1-1; 7 positions match TRBD1. V shed 3 bases and J 1 base; nucleotides not matched to a gene: 8. Looked up from germline, CDR1 is MDHEN and CDR2 is SYDVKM. The CDR3 length is 16 residues. The whole variable domain, filled in from reference TRBV28 and TRBJ1-1, reads DVKVTQSSRYLVKRTGEKVFLECVQDMDHENMFWYRQDPGLGLRLIYFSYDVKMKEKGDIPEGYSVSREKKERFSLILESASTNQTSMYLCASSFTLGQRNTEAFFGQGTRLTVV.

The chain joins TRBV11-2 to TRBJ2-7, with D possibly being TRBD2 (6 bases). The length of the CDR3 is 13 residues. CDR1 SGHAT and CDR2 FQNNGV come from the germline V gene. V lost 0 bases and J lost 6, with 9 bases in between. This chain's CDR3 is CASSLDRESEQYF. The CDR3 DNA is TGTGCCAGCAGCTTAGATCGGGAGAGCGAGCAGTACTTC.

This chain joins TRBV11-2 and TRBJ2-1; 7 positions agree with TRBD1. V lost 7 bases and J lost 2; bases outside the gene matches: 11. Per germline, CDR1 SGHAT and CDR2 FQNNGV. This CDR3 comprises 16 residues. The chain's CDR3 is CASISGAGTAYNEQFF. The CDR3 bases are TGTGCCAGCATATCTGGGGCCGGGACAGCCTACAATGAGCAGTTCTTC.

The chain has TRBV19 and TRBJ1-5; a possible D gene is TRBD1 (5 bases). The CDR3 spans 13 residues. Trimming took 5 bases from V and 7 from J, leaving 12 bases between them. Per germline, CDR1 LNHDA and CDR2 SQIVND (reference sequence). This chain's CDR3 is CASSAGAEQPQHF. Here the CDR3 DNA reads TGTGCCAGTAGTGCTGGGGCGGAACAGCCCCAGCATTTT.

This clone was observed once. The CDR3 DNA sequence: TGTGCCAGCAGTTTAGACAGGCAAATTGGAAACACCATATATTTT. Its translation is CASSLDRQIGNTIYF. This chain joins TRBV6-5 and TRBJ1-3; D is perhaps TRBD1 (6 bases). Germline lookup yields CDR1 MNHEY and CDR2 SVGAGI. V dropped 4 bases and J dropped 3 bases, with 13 bases sitting between them. The CDR3 consists of 15 residues.

The rearrangement joins TRBV2 to TRBJ1-2; the D gene is possibly TRBD1 (5 bases). The CDR3 loop spans 16 amino acids. Germline V CDR1 and CDR2: SNHLY, FYNNEI. The ends were cut back, 11 bases at V and 0 bases at J, with 22 bases in the middle. The CDR3 is CAGGDWTETPNYGYTF. The CDR3 nucleotides read TGTGCCGGAGGGGATTGGACGGAGACTCCTAACTATGGCTACACCTTC.